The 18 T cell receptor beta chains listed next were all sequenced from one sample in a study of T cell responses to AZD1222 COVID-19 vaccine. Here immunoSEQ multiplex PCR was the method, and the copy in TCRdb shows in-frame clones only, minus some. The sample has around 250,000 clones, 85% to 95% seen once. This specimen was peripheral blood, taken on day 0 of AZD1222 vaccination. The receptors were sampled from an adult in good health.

This CDR3 reads CASSPAGAGYGYTF. The CDR3 DNA is TGTGCCAGCAGCCCCGCGGGGGCAGGGTATGGCTACACCTTC. The rearrangement uses TRBV7-3 and TRBJ1-2; a weak D match, TRBD1 (6 bases). Germline CDR1 SGHTA, CDR2 FQGTGA. The CDR3 sequence is 14 residues long. V was trimmed by 5 bases and J by 5 bases, leaving 15 bases between them.

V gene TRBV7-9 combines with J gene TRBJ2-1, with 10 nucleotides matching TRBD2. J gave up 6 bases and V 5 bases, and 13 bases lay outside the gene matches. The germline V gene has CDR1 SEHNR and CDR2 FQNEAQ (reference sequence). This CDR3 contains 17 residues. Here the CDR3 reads CASSPPGAGGPSNEQFF. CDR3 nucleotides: TGTGCCAGCAGCCCCCCTGGAGCGGGAGGGCCGTCCAATGAGCAGTTCTTC.

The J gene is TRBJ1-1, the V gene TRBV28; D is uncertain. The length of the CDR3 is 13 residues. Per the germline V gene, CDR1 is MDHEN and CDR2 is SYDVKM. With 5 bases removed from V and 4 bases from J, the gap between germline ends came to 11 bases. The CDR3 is CASSKPVGTEAFF. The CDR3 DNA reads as TGTGCCAGCAGTAAACCAGTGGGCACTGAAGCTTTCTTT. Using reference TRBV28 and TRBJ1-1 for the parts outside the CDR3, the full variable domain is DVKVTQSSRYLVKRTGEKVFLECVQDMDHENMFWYRQDPGLGLRLIYFSYDVKMKEKGDIPEGYSVSREKKERFSLILESASTNQTSMYLCASSKPVGTEAFFGQGTRLTVV.

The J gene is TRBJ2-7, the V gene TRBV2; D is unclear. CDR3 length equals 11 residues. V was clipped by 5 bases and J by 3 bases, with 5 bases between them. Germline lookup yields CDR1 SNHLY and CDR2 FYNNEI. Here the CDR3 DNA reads TGTGCCAGCAGTACGGGCTACGAGCAGTACTTC. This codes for CASSTGYEQYF.

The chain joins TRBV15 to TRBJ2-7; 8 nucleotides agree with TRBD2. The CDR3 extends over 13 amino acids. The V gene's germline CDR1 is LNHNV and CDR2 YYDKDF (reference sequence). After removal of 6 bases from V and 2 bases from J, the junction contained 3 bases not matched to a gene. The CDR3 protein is CATRAGLAYEQYF. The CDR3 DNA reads TGTGCCACCAGGGCGGGACTAGCCTACGAGCAGTACTTC.

CDR3 in DNA: TGTGCCAGCAGCGTAGAGCTAGCGGAGACCCAGTACTTC. Its protein is CASSVELAETQYF. The genes are TRBV9 and TRBJ2-5, with D maybe TRBD2 (6 bases). V dropped 0 bases and J dropped 5 bases, with 8 bases sitting between them. The CDR3 runs 13 residues. Per the germline V gene, CDR1 is SGDLS and CDR2 is YYNGEE. The variable domain in full, with the rest retrieved from reference TRBV9 and TRBJ2-5, is DSGVTQTPKHLITATGQRVTLRCSPRSGDLSVYWYQQSLDQGLQFLIQYYNGEERAKGNILERFSAQQFPDLHSELNLSSLELGDSALYFCASSVELAETQYFGPGTRLLVL.

CDR3 amino acids: CASSQDSGTLNTEAFF. CDR3 nucleotide sequence: TGCGCCAGCAGCCAAGATTCCGGGACATTGAACACTGAAGCTTTCTTT. The chain uses TRBV4-1 and TRBJ1-1; D might be TRBD1 (6 bases). CDR1 is MGHRA and CDR2 is YSYEKL in the germline V gene. V lost 0 bases to trimming and J lost 0 bases, with 11 bases between them. This CDR3 has 16 residues.

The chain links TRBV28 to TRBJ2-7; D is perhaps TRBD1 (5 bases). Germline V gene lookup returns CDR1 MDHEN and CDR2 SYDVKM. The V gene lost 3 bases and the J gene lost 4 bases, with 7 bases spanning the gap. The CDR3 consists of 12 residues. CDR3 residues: CASSLGQYEQYF. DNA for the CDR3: TGTGCCAGCAGTTTGGGGCAATACGAGCAGTACTTC.

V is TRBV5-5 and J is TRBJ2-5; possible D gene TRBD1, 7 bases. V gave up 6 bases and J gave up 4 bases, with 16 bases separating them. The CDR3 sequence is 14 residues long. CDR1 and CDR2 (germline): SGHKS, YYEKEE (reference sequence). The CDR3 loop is CASTRTGGRETQYF. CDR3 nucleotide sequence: TGTGCCAGCACGCGGACAGGAGGGCGAGAGACCCAGTACTTC.

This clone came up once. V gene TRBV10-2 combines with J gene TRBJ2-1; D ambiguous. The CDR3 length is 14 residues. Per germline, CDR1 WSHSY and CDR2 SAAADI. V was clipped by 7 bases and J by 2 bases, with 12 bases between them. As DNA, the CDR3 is TGCGCCAGCATGAAGGGTAGTACCTACAATGAGCAGTTCTTC. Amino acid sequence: CASMKGSTYNEQFF.

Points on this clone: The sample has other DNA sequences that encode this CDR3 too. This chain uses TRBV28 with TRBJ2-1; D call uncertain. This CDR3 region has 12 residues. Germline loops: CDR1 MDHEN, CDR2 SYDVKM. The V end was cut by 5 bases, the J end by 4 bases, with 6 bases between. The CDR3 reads CASSRQYNEQFF. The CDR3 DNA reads TGTGCCAGCAGTCGGCAGTACAATGAGCAGTTCTTC.

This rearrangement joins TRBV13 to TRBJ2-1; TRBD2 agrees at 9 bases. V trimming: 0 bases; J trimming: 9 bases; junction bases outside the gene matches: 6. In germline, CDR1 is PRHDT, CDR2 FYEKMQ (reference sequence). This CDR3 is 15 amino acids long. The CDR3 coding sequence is TGTGCCAGCAGCTTAGGTGGCGGGAGGGCCCTTGAGCAGTTCTTC. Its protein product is CASSLGGGRALEQFF. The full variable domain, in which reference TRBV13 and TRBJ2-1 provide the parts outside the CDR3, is AAGVIQSPRHLIKEKRETATLKCYPIPRHDTVYWYQQGPGQDPQFLISFYEKMQSDKGSIPDRFSAQQFSDYHSELNMSSLELGDSALYFCASSLGGGRALEQFFGPGTRLTVL.

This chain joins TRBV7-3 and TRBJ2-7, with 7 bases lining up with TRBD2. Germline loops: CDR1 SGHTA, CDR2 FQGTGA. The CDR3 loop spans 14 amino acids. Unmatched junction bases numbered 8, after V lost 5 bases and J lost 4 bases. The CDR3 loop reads CASSPGGKTYEQYF. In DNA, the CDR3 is TGTGCCAGCAGCCCCGGGGGGAAGACTTACGAGCAGTACTTC.

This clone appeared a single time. CDR3 loop: CASSPRDREAGNTIYF. The CDR3 bases are TGTGCCAGCAGCCCCCGGGACAGGGAGGCTGGAAACACCATATATTTT. J is TRBJ1-3 and V is TRBV7-2; TRBD1 matches 9 bases. The germline V gene has CDR1 SGHTA and CDR2 FQGNSA. The length of the CDR3 is 16 residues. After removal of 5 bases from V and 2 bases from J, the junction contained 7 bases not matched to a gene.

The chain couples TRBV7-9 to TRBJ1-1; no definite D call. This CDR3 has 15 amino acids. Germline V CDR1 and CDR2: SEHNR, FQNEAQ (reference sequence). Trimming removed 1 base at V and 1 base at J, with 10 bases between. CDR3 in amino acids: CASSLGYNQNTEAFF. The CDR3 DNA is TGTGCCAGCAGCTTAGGATACAACCAGAACACTGAAGCTTTCTTT.

The CDR3 region is CASSTPSGSGETQYF. CDR3 DNA: TGTGCCAGCAGCACACCTAGCGGGAGCGGCGAGACCCAGTACTTC. This chain links TRBV5-4 with TRBJ2-5; TRBD2 matches 10 bases. Germline V gives CDR1 SGHNT, CDR2 YYREEE (reference sequence). The CDR3 is made up of 15 amino acids. V was clipped by 4 bases and J by 5 bases; unmatched bases: 8.

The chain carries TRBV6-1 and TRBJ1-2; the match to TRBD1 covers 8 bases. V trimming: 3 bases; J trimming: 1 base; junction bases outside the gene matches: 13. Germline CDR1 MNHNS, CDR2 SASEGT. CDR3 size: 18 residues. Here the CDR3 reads CASSDQRTGLKINYGYTF. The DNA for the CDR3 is TGTGCCAGCAGTGACCAGAGGACAGGGCTGAAGATTAACTATGGCTACACCTTC.

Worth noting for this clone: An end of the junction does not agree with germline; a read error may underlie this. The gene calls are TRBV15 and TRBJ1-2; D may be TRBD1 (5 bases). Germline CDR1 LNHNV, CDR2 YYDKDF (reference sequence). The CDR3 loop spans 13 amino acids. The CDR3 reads CATSGGTRGWPSF. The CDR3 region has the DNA TGTGCCACCAGCGGCGGCACCCGGGGCTGGCCAAGTTTC.